This T cell receptor (beta chain) was captured in a study of regulatory T cells in long-lasting Graves disease (dated by TCRdb to the early 2020s). Concerning the study at large: Patients with newly diagnosed Graves' disease had been on antithyroid drugs for under 3 months. Patients with persistent Graves' disease were compared with patients with newly diagnosed Graves' disease using TCR sequencing and RNA sequencing of peripheral blood. The study was conducted in China and was registered as a clinical trial. A total of approximately 35 samples underwent TCR sequencing: 13 from persistent and approximately 20 from newly diagnosed Graves' disease patients. Study-wide findings and limitations: Because the primary lesion, thyroid tissue, could not be accessed, the study looked at peripheral blood alone. Sequencing and analysis were restricted to the TCR beta chain. Preferential use of TRBV28, TRBJ1-2 and TRBJ2-5 was observed in persistent disease, whereas TRBV20-1 and TRBJ2-1 were favored in newly diagnosed disease. Persistent patients shared more public clonotypes among themselves (around 3,000) than newly diagnosed patients did (about 1,000). Compared with newly diagnosed patients, patients with persistent Graves' disease had lower TCR Shannon entropy and fewer highly expanded clones, which suggests clonal expansion. The small sample size was acknowledged by the authors as a limitation that may reduce accuracy.

This clonotype has only a few counts. It has no known antigen specificity. Per-base qualities were not stored, and no clone one base away is much larger. The cysteine opens and the phenylalanine closes a CDR3 of 13 amino acids. The retained sequence is limited to the CDR3, 39 bases, with the frame set at the first base. V is clipped by 4 bases and J by 4 bases, and the sequence between their germline boundaries is 9 bases long. CDR1 MGHRA and CDR2 YSYEKL are derived from the germline V gene. Library generation was performed with multiplex PCR. The instrument was an Illumina HiSeq 4000. CDR3 regions were amplified by Arm-PCR with iRepertoire HTBI primers to construct TCR beta libraries. PCR products were gel purified before sequencing. Concerning the study's data processing: Across samples, fewer than 70 TRBV and roughly 15 TRBJ segments were identified and used for gene usage analysis of CDR3 amino acid clonotypes. COPE and FqMerger were used to merge filtered high-quality paired reads into contigs. Contigs were aligned with BLAST to IMGT TRBV, TRBD and TRBJ reference genes, and CDR3 was defined per IMGT. Highly expanded clones were defined as clonotypes with a frequency above 0.1%. Shannon entropy was used to measure repertoire diversity, and the Gini coefficient was used to measure V-J evenness. A clonotype was considered public if more than one individual shared it. Through fastp at Q25 and MiXCR, TCRdb rebuilt clones from the public reads, retaining in-frame beta chains. Each entry merges the rows of one CDR3 protein and shows their most common DNA and genes. The V and J calls, along with clone size, are taken from TCRdb and not from the paper's own processing. In this sample the table shows about 460,000 distinct CDR3 sequences, around 15% of which occur a single time. The ten top clones hold about 15% of the sample.

This specimen's time point label, per the study, means: newly diagnosed GD, antithyroid drugs for less than 3 months. For both TCR sequencing and RNA sequencing, RNA was extracted from PBMCs using TRIzol. The diagnosis of Graves' disease was made according to American Thyroid Association guidelines. Recruitment of patients was carried out at an endocrinology department in Xi'an, China. Each patient gave 7 to 9.5 milliliters of peripheral blood, collected in an EDTA anticoagulant tube. Ficoll Paque Plus density gradient separation was used to isolate PBMCs, and no further T cell sorting was done. An Agilent 2100 Bioanalyzer and agarose gel were used to check RNA quality, while a NanoDrop 2000 measured RNA concentration. The sample also formed part of further work on T cells in Graves' hyperthyroidism and ophthalmopathy. The second paper states: A patient counted as having stable Graves' hyperthyroidism if no progression to ophthalmopathy occurred over 18 months of follow-up. The hyperthyroidism patients were between 18 and 65 years old and newly diagnosed, with a disease duration of less than 2 months. Any patient with an uncontrolled infection, another autoimmune disease, pregnancy or lactation was excluded. Diagnoses were based on clinical symptoms, serum thyroxine and TRAb, thyroid ultrasound and orbital computed tomography. A first-round RT-PCR of the TCR CDR3 used the HTBI primer set with the Qiagen OneStep RT-PCR kit. Most expanded thyroid clonotypes (frequency above 0.001) were also detected in blood, a finding suggesting that blood repertoires may reflect thyroid immune responses. In cross-validation, a model built on a 13 V-J signature told ophthalmopathy apart from stable hyperthyroidism with 85% to 90% sensitivity and around 81% specificity, and in testing the same model reached 80%/75%. In validation, the model predicted progression to ophthalmopathy a median of about 5.9 months before onset, with roughly 68% sensitivity and about 75% specificity. To identify TCR V-J signatures that set the groups apart, the researchers used a discovery cohort of 100 patients, made up of fewer than 50 with Graves' ophthalmopathy and 57 with stable Graves' hyperthyroidism. Prospective prediction of ophthalmopathy was tested in an independent validation cohort of 18 to 20 hyperthyroidism patients and around 16 patients who later progressed to ophthalmopathy. The approximately 95 discovery patients were divided at random into training and test sets in a 7:3 ratio. In more than 5 Graves' hyperthyroidism patients, the study also compared T-cell repertoires from thyroid tissue with T-cell repertoires from blood. Following sampling, methimazole starting at 30 mg daily was given to hyperthyroidism patients, and high-dose intravenous methylprednisolone was given to ophthalmopathy patients. Libraries were constructed in a second round of multiplex PCR, after which size selection and purification were performed. Libraries were sequenced paired-end with 100 bp reads on an Illumina HiSeq2000. Raw data were processed with SOAPnuke, discarding reads with adapters, uncalled bases, mean Phred below 15, or no exact constant-primer or identifier match. High-quality paired reads were merged with COPE v1.2.5, and unique nucleotide sequences were defined as clonotypes. Clonotypes were aligned to IMGT TRBV, TRBD and TRBJ reference segments using MiTCR v1.1. Only V-J combinations with frequency above 0.0001, covering about 99% of repertoires, were analysed. A TCS score was defined as the ratio between F50 (clonal expansion) and ExV (chaos), using BLOSUM62-based TCRdist between CDR3 peptides within each V-J. Welch's t-statistics and random forest reduced several hundred V-J features to about 13, which were used in a naive Bayes classifier (R e1071). Sample size was not statistically predetermined, and investigators were not blinded to group allocation. TCR Vbeta CDR3 sequencing of 135 peripheral blood samples (under 45 ophthalmopathy, 75 hyperthyroidism and approximately 17 progressor patients) is reported in the paper.

Specimen: peripheral blood mononuclear cells (PBMCs), collected at new diagnosis, from a patient treated with antithyroid drugs. Recombination linked TRBV4-1 to TRBJ2-3; the D gene remains uncertain. This sequence originates from a woman aged 45-60 years with Graves disease. Donor details come from another sample of the same person, matched by shared clones. The CDR3 is CASSLGLSDTQYF. The nucleotide sequence is TGCGCCAGCAGCCTTGGTTTGTCAGATACGCAGTATTTT.